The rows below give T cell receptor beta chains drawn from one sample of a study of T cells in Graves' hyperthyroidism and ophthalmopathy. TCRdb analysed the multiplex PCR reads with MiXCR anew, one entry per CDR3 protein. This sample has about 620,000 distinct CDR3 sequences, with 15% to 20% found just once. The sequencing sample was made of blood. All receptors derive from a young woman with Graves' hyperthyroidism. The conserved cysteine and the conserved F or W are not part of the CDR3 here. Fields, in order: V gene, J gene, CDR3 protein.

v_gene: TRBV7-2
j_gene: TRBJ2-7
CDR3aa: ASRFRGPEQY

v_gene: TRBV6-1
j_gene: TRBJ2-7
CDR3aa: ASISAVYEQY

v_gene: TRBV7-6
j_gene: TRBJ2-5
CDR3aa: ASSAPREEGVSQETQY

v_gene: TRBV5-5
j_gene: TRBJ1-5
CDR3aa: ASSLDYSNQPQH

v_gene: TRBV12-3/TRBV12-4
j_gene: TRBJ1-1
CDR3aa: ASRPGYRGVEAF

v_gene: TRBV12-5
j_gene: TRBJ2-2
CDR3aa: ASGLVQVGAGSGIPNTGELF

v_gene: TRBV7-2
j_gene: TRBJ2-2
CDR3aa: ATGRASTGELF

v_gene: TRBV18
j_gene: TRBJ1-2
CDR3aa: ASSRTGDNYGYT

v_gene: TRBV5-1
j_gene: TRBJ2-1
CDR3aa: ASSLTAGGGEQF

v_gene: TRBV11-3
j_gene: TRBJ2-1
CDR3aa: ASSFTGGSYNEQF

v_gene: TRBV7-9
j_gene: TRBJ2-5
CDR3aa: ASLPSGGQETQY

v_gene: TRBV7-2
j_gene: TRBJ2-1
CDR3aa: ASSRGGRGYNEQF

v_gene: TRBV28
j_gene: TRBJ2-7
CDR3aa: ASSAHTPGTGNYEQY

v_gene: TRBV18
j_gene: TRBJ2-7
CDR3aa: ASSPPDWSPKYEQY

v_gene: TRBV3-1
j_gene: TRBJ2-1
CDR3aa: ATQHTQRGNEQF

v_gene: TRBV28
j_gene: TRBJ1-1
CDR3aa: ASSFSYTEAF

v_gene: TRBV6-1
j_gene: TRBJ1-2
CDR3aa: ASSDPVGVIYGYT

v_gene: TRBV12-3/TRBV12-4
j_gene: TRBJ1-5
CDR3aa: ASSYRRDRGRQPQH

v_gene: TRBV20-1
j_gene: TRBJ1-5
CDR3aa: SATSLGQPQH

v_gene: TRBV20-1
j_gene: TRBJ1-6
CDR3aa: SARTGGGSPLH

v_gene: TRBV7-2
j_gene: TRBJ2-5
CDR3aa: ASSGSGVQETQY

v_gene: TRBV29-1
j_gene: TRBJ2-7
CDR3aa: SVVLFDEQY

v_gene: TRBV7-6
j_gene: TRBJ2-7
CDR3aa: ASSLGSGQGYEQY

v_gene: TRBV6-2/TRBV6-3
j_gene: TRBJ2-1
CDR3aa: ASSYLTEQF

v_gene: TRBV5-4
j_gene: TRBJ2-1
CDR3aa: ASSLNLAGGLNEQF

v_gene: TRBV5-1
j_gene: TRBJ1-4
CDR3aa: ASALGGPDEKLF

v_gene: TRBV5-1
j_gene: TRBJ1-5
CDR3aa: ASSLVSGANQPQH

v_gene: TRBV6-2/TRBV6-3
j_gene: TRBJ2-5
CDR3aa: ASTRPQLAGEKETQY

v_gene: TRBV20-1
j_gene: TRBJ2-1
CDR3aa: SAVVRGREDNEQF

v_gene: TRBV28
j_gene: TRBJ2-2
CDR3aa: ASRSGGELF

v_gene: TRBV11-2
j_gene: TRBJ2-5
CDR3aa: ASSSGRVGTSY

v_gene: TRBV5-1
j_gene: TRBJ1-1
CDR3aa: ASSRDPGGVNTEAF

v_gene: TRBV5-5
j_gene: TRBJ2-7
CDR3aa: ASGQGNYEQY

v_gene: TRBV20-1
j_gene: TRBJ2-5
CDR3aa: SARDFRVETQY

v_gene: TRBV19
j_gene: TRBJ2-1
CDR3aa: ASRRGLAGTRYNEQF

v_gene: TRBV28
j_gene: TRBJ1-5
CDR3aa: ASSLFQGNQPQH

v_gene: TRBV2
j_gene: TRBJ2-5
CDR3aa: ASSEAGRGRETQY

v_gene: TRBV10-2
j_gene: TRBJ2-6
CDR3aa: ASRTLAGGLGANVLT

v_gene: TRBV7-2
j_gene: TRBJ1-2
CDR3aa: ASSTRDGNYGYT

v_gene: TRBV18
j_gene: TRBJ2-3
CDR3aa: ASSPRTAFTDTQY